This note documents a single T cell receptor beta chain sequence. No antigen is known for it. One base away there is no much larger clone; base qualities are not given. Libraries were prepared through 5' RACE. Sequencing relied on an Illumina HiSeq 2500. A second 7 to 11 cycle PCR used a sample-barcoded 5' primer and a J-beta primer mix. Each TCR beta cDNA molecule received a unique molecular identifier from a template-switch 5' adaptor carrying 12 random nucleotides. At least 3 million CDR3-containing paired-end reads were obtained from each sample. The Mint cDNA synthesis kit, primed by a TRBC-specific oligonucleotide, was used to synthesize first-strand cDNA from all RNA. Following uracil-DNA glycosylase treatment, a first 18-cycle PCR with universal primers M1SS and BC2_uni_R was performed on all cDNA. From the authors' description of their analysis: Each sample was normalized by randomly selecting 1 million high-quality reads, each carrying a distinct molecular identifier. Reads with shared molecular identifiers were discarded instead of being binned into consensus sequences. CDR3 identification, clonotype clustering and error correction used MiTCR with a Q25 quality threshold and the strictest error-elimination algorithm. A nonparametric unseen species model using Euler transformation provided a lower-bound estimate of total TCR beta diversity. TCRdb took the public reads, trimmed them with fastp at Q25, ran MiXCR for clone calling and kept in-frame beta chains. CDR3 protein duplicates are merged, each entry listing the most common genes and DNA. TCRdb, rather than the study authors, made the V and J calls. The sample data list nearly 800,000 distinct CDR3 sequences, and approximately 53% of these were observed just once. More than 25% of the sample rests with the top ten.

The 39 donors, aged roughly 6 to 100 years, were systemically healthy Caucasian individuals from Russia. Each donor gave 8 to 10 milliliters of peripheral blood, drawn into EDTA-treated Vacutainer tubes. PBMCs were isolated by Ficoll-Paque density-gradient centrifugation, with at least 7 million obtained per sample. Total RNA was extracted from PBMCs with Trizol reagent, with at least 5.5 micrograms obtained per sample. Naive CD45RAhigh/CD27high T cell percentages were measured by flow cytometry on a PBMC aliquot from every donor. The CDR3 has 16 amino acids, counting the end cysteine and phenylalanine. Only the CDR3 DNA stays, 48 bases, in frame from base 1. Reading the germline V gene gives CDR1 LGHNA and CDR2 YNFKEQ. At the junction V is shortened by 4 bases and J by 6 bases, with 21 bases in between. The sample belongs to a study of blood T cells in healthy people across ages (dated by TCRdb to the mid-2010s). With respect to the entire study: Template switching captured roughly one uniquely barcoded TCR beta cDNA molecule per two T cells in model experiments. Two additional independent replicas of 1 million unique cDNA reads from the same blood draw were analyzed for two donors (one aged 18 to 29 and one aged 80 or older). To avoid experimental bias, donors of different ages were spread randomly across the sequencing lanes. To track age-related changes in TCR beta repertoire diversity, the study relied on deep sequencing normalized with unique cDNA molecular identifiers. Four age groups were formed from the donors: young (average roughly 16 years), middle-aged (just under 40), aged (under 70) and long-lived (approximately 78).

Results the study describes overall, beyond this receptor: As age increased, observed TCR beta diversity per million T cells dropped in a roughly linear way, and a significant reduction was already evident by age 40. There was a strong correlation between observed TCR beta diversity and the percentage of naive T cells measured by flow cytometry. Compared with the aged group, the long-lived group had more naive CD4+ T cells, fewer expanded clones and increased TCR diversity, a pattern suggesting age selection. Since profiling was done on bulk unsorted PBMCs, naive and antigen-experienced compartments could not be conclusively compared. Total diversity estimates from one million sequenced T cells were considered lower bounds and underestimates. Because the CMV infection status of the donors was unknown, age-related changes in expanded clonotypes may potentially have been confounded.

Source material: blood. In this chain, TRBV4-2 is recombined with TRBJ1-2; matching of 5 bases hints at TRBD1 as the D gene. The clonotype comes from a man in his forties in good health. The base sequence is TGTGCCAGCAGCCTGACGGAAAAGACAGTCTTTAATGGCTACACCTTC. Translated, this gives CASSLTEKTVFNGYTF.